Here is one T cell receptor (beta chain) with its context. Per germline, CDR1 DFQATT and CDR2 SNEGSKA (reference sequence). Deletions cut 6 bases from V and 8 bases from J, with 20 bases between. This CDR3 spans 14 amino acids. The entry originates in a study of low-dose radiotherapy and immunotherapy resistance in tumors. With TRAV- and TRBV-specific primers, first-strand cDNA was made, covering the alpha and beta chains. With a V-primer adapter and a constant-region primer, TCRs were amplified for roughly 18 PCR cycles. TCRdb ran MiXCR on the reads and lists one entry per CDR3 protein. The data hold roughly 56,000 distinct CDR3 sequences, with roughly 23% observed a single time. As for time point: after trial treatment. The treatment: LDRT plus nivolumab, ipilimumab, low-dose cyclophosphamide and aspirin (RACIN trial). The donors' regimen was nivolumab, ipilimumab, aspirin, low-dose cyclophosphamide and low-dose radiotherapy.

The clonotype originates from a male donor with prostate cancer. V usage is TRBV20-1 and J usage is TRBJ2-1; D is possibly TRBD2 (6 bases). The sample was PBMCs, taken after low-dose radiotherapy plus immunotherapy. CDR3 sequence reads: CSASQARAGDEQFF. The DNA of the CDR3 is TGCAGTGCCTCCCAAGCGCGAGCGGGTGATGAGCAGTTCTTC.